These T cell receptor beta chains were read from a single sample in a study of blood T cells in healthy people across ages. TCRdb independently ran MiXCR on the 5' RACE reads; one entry per CDR3 protein. The sample consists of about 1.6 million distinct CDR3 sequences, 34% of them appearing once. Material for sequencing was blood. The receptor source for this set is a woman aged 25 to 45 in good health. CDR3s include the opening cysteine and the closing phenylalanine or tryptophan. The order of the fields is V gene, J gene, CDR3 protein.

>TRBV6-1|TRBJ1-5
CASSEGLAGLGQPQHF
>TRBV6-5|TRBJ2-3
CASSYDPSGDTDTQYF
>TRBV20-1|TRBJ1-2
CSATGTPVNYGYTF
>TRBV5-5|TRBJ1-5
CASSLAQGANSNQPQHF
>TRBV20-1|TRBJ2-7
CSAPRAEGPYEQYF
>TRBV5-1|TRBJ1-1
CASSLAPLGGNTEAFF
>TRBV4-1|TRBJ1-5
CASSQLLVRQPQHF
>TRBV28|TRBJ1-2
CASSLPATYDYTF
>TRBV3-1|TRBJ2-5
CASSGISDEGETQYF
>TRBV10-3|TRBJ2-2
CAISVNGELFF
>TRBV5-1|TRBJ2-1
CASSSTGFPTYNEQFF
>TRBV5-1|TRBJ1-1
CASSGGANEAFF
>TRBV12-3/TRBV12-4|TRBJ2-3
CASRRPSGSTDTQYF
>TRBV20-1|TRBJ1-6
CSASPGTDNSPLHF
>TRBV5-5|TRBJ2-1
CASSPGLAGAFWEQFF
>TRBV7-2|-
CASSFCHEQYF
>TRBV20-1|TRBJ2-1
CSARQSVRVYNEQFF
>TRBV3-1|TRBJ2-1
CASSQDRRAGSYNEQFF
>TRBV20-1|TRBJ2-7
CSANAGQGLEEQYF
>TRBV20-1|TRBJ1-1
CRPTPNTEAFF
>TRBV10-3|TRBJ1-6
CATGQDDSPLHF
>TRBV28|TRBJ2-1
CASSWTGLEKSEQFF
>TRBV4-1|TRBJ2-5
CASSQDGTGTQYF
>TRBV7-6|TRBJ2-1
CASSYGQGGNEQFF
>TRBV5-1|TRBJ2-7
CASSLQDCSGEQYF
>TRBV4-2|TRBJ1-2
CASSQETGSIYGYTF
>TRBV6-2/TRBV6-3|TRBJ1-1
CASSRRGGRNTEAFF
>TRBV6-2/TRBV6-3|TRBJ2-3
CASSYNPTDTQYF
>TRBV11-2|TRBJ2-3
CASSSGVARTDTQYF
>TRBV20-1|TRBJ1-2
CSARDPRPFYGYTF
>TRBV3-1|TRBJ2-5
CASSQAGGRAQETQYF
>TRBV28|TRBJ2-2
CASRASGRAEDTGELFF
>TRBV11-2|TRBJ2-5
CASSLGLGDSLQETQYF
>TRBV18|TRBJ1-1
CASSPGLNTEAFF
>TRBV4-1|TRBJ2-1
CASSRGLAGGRHPYNEQFF